These 2 T cell receptor beta chains originate from one sample sequenced in a study of blood T cell repertoires in COVID-19. Method: immunoSEQ multiplex PCR; TCRdb's copy keeps in-frame clones and lacks some. The table records around 63,000 clones, 80% to 90% of them present only once. The sequenced sample was peripheral blood. The receptors derive from a woman aged 55-70 years with COVID-19, enrolled during active disease.

This clone has just one count. J is TRBJ1-2 and V is TRBV5-1; D gene uncertain. With 0 bases removed from V and 5 bases from J, the gap between germline ends came to 11 bases. Germline CDR1 is SGHRS and CDR2 is YFSETQ. The CDR3 loop spans 14 amino acids. CDR3 amino acids: CASSLEAGNYGYTF. The DNA of the CDR3 is TGCGCCAGCAGCTTGGAGGCGGGGAATTATGGCTACACCTTC.

The chain uses TRBV15 and TRBJ2-2, with a tentative D call TRBD1 (6 bases). Germline CDR1 LNHNV, CDR2 YYDKDF (reference sequence). The CDR3 runs 15 residues. The V gene lost 4 bases and the J gene lost 8 bases, with 17 bases spanning the gap. The CDR3 DNA follows: TGTGCCACCAGCAATCCAGGGGCCAAGAGAGGGGAGCTGTTTTTT. Translated: CATSNPGAKRGELFF.